This TCR beta chain was recorded in a study of T cell changes during pregnancy in multiple sclerosis. The table came from immunoSEQ multiplex PCR; TCRdb's copy has only in-frame clones and leaves some out. The repertoire has some 70,000 clones, about 91% of them found once; the top ten carry more than 1.1%. This CDR3 is 15 amino acids long. Germline CDR1 reads SGHKS; CDR2 reads YYEKEE (reference sequence). V was trimmed by 4 bases and J by 4 bases, leaving 15 bases between them. This clone was observed once. The source was peripheral blood, collected in the second trimester of pregnancy. V is TRBV5-5 and J is TRBJ1-5; TRBD1 might be the D (6 bases). This TCR was sampled from a female donor in good health, enrolled as a control in a pregnancy study. The CDR3 protein is CASSPSGGANQPQHF. The CDR3, as DNA: TGTGCCAGCAGCCCAAGCGGGGGGGCGAATCAGCCCCAGCATTTT.